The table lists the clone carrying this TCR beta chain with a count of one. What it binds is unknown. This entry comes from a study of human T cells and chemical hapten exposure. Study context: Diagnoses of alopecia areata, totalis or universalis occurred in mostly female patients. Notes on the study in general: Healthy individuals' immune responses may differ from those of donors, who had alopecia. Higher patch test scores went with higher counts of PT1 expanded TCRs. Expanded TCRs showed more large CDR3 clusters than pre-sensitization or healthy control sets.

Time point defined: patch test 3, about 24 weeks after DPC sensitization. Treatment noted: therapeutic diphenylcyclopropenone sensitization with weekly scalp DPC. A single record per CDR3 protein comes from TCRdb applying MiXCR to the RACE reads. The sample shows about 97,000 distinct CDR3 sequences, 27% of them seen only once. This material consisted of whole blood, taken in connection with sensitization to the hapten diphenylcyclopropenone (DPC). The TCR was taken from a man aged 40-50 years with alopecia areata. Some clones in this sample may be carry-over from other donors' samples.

CDR3 in DNA: TGCAGTGCAACAGGGGACCTGGAGCAGTACTTC. This translates into CSATGDLEQYF. This chain joins TRBV20-1 and TRBJ2-7; TRBD1 matches at 7 bases. V shed 6 bases and J 7 bases; nucleotides not matched to a gene: 6. CDR3 size: 11 residues. Germline V CDR1 and CDR2: DFQATT, SNEGSKA (reference sequence).